The entry below describes one TCR beta chain. Among the unsorted PBMC samples, replicate PCRs used around 270 ng DNA, 30,000 to 35,000 T cell genomes. Unsorted PBMC DNA underwent sequencing on ten immunoSEQ deep assay plates. The data were produced by immunoSEQ multiplex PCR, yet TCRdb's version contains in-frame clones alone and is incomplete. The profile shows about 520,000 clones, 81% of them singletons. This entry comes from a study of shared clonotypes between healthy human individuals. Study in general: Ranging from 18 to 49 in age, donors were a couple of women and a few men.

Trimming stripped 0 bases from V and 8 bases from J, with 15 bases between. The CDR3 is 14 amino acids. CDR1 is SGHRS, CDR2 YFSETQ, per germline. Nashville, Tennessee was home to all donors, who were Caucasian adults. Sample: PBMCs. The receptor was derived from a woman in her 40s in good health. Some clones in this sample may be carry-over from other donors' samples. J is TRBJ2-7 and V is TRBV5-1, with D hard to call. The CDR3 sequence is CASSLGPRNGQQYF. The CDR3 coding sequence is TGCGCCAGCAGCTTGGGGCCCAGAAATGGGCAGCAGTACTTC.